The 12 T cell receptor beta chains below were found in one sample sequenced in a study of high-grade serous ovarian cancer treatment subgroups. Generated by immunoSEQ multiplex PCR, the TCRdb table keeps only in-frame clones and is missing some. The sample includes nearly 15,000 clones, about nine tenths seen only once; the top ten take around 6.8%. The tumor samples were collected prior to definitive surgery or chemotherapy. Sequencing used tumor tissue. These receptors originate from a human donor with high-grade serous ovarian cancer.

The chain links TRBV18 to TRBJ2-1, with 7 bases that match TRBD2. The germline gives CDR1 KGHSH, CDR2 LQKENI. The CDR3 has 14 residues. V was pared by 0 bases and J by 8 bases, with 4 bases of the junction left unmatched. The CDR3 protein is CASSPPSAGYEQFF. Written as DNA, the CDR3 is TGTGCCAGCTCACCACCATCAGCGGGGTATGAGCAGTTCTTC.

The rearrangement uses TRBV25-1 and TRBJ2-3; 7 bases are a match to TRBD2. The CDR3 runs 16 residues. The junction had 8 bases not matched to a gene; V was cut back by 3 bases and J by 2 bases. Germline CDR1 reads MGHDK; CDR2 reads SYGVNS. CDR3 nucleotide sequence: TGTGCCAGCAGTGACACCACTAGCGCGGTCACAGATACGCAGTATTTT. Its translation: CASSDTTSAVTDTQYF. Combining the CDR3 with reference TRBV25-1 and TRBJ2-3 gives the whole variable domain EADIYQTPRYLVIGTGKKITLECSQTMGHDKMYWYQQDPGMELHLIHYSYGVNSTEKGDLSSESTVSRIRTEHFPLTLESARPSHTSQYLCASSDTTSAVTDTQYFGPGTRLTVL.

The DNA of the CDR3 is TGTGCCAGCAGCTTGGAACGAGTGGGGCGGGATACGCAGTATTTT. This translates into CASSLERVGRDTQYF. The rearrangement joins TRBV5-4 to TRBJ2-3; the D gene is possibly TRBD1 (5 bases). V was trimmed by 0 bases and J by 6 bases, leaving 14 bases between them. Per germline, CDR1 SGHNT and CDR2 YYREEE (reference sequence). The length of the CDR3 is 15 residues. Complete variable domain (other parts from reference TRBV5-4 and TRBJ2-3): ETGVTQSPTHLIKTRGQQVTLRCSSQSGHNTVSWYQQALGQGPQFIFQYYREEENGRGNFPPRFSGLQFPNYSSELNVNALELDDSALYLCASSLERVGRDTQYFGPGTRLTVL.

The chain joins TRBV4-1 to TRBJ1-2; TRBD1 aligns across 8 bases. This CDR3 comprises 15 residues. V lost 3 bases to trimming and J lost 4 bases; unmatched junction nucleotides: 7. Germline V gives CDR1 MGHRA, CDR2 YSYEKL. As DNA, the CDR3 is TGCGCCAGCAGCCAGGTCCACGGACAGGGCTATGGCTACACCTTC. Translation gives CASSQVHGQGYGYTF.

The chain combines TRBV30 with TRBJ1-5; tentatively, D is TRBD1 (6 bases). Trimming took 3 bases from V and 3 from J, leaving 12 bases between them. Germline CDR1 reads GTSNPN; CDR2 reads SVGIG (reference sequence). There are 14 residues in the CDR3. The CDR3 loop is CAWSPTGLNQPQHF. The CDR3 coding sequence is TGTGCCTGGAGCCCGACAGGTCTCAATCAGCCCCAGCATTTT.

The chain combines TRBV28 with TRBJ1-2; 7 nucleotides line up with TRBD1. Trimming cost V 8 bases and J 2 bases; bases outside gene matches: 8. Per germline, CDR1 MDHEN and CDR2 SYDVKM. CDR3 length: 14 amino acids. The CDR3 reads CASREGQQNYGYTF. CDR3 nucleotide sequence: TGTGCCAGCCGAGAGGGACAGCAAAACTATGGCTACACCTTC.

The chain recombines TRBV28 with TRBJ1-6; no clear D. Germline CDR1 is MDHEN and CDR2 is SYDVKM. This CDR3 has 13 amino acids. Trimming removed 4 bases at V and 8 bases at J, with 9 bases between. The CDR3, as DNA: TGTGCCAGCAGTTGGACGAGGGATTCACCCCTCCACTTT. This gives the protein CASSWTRDSPLHF.

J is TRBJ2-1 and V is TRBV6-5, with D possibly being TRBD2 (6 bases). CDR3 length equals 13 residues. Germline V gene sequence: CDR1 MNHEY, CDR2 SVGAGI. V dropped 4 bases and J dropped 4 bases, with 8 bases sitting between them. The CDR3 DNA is TGTGCCAGCAGTTGGGACTCTTACAATGAGCAGTTCTTC. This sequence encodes CASSWDSYNEQFF.

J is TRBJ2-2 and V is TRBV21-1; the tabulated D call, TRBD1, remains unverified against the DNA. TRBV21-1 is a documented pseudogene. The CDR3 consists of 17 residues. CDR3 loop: CASSKVTLVGQTGELFF. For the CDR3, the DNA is TGTGCCAGCAGCAAAGTAACCTTGGTGGGGCAAACCGGGGAGCTGTTTTTT.

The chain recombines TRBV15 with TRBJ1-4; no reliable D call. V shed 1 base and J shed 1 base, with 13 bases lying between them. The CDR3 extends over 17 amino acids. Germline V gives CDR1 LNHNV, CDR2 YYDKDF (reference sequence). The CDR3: CATSRGRGSGTNEKLFF. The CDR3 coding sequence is TGTGCCACCAGCAGAGGACGGGGTTCGGGAACTAATGAAAAACTGTTTTTT. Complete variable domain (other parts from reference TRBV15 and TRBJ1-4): DAMVIQNPRYQVTQFGKPVTLSCSQTLNHNVMYWYQQKSSQAPKLLFHYYDKDFNNEADTPDNFQSRRPNTSFCFLDIRSPGLGDTAMYLCATSRGRGSGTNEKLFFGSGTQLSVL.

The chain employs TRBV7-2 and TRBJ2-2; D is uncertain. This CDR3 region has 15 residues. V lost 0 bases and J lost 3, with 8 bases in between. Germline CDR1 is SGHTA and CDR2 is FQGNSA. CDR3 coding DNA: TGTGCCAGCAGCTTAGCAAATCGGTACACCGGGGAGCTGTTTTTT. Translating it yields CASSLANRYTGELFF.

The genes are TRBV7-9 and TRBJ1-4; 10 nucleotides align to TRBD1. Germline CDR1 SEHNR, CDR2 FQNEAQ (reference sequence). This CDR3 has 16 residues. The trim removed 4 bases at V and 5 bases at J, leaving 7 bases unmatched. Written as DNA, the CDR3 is TGTGCCAGCAGCTCGACAGGGGGCTTTTCGAATGAAAAACTGTTTTTT. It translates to CASSSTGGFSNEKLFF. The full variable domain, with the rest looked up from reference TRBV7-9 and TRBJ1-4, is DTGVSQNPRHKITKRGQNVTFRCDPISEHNRLYWYRQTLGQGPEFLTYFQNEAQLEKSRLLSDRFSAERPKGSFSTLEIQRTEQGDSAMYLCASSSTGGFSNEKLFFGSGTQLSVL.